The source of this TCR beta chain is a study of control samples from healthy donors and cancer patients. Germline CDR1 is SGHTA and CDR2 is FQGNSA. V lost 7 bases and J lost 4; bases outside the gene matches: 6. The CDR3 covers 14 residues. Measured with immunoSEQ multiplex PCR; TCRdb has only the in-frame clones, and not every one. The sample has roughly 130,000 clones, roughly 91% seen once. Material: PBMCs. This rearrangement joins TRBV7-2 to TRBJ2-7; 11 bases are shared with TRBD1. This clonotype was sampled from a man in his forties or fifties with head and neck cancer. The CDR3 protein is CASIPDRGLYEQYF. The CDR3 coding sequence is TGTGCCAGCATCCCGGACAGGGGGCTGTACGAGCAGTACTTC.